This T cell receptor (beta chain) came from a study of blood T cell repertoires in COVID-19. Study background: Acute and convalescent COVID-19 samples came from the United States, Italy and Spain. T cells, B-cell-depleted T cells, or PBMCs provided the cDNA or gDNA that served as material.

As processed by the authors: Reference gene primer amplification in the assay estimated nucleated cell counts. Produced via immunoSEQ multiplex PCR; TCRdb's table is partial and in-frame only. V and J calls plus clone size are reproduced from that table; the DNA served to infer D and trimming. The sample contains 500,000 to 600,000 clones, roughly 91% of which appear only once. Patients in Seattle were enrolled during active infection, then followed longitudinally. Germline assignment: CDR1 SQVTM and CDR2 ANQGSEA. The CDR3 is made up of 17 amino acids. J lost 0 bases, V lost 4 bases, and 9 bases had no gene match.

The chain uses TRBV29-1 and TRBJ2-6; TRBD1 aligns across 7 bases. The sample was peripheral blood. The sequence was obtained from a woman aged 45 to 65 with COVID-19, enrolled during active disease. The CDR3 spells CSVARDSVSSGANVLTF. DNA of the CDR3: TGCAGCGTTGCACGGGACAGTGTGAGCTCTGGGGCCAACGTCCTGACTTTC.